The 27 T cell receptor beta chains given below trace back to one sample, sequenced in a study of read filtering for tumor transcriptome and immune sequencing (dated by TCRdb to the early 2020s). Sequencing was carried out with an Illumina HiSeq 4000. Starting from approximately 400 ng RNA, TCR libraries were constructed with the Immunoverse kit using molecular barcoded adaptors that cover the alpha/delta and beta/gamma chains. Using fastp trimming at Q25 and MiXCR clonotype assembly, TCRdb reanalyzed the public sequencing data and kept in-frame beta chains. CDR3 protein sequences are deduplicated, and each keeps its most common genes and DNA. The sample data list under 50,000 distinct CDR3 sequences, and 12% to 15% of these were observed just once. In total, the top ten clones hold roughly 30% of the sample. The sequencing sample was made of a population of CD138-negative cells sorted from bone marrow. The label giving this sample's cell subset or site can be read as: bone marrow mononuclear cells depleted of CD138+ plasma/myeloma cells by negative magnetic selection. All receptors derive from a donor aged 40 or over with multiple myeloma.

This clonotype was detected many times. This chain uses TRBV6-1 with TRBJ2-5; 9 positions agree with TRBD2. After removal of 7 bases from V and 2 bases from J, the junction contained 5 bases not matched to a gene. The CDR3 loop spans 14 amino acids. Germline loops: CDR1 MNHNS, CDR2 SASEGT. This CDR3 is CASISGSQQETQYF. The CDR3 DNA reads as TGTGCCAGCATTAGCGGGAGCCAACAAGAGACCCAGTACTTC.

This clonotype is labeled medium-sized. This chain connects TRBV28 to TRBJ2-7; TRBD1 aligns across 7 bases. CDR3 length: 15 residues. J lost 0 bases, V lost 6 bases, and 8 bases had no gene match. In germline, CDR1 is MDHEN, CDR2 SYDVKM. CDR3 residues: CASRIDRASSYEQYF. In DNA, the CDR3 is TGTGCCAGCAGAATAGACAGGGCAAGCTCCTACGAGCAGTACTTC.

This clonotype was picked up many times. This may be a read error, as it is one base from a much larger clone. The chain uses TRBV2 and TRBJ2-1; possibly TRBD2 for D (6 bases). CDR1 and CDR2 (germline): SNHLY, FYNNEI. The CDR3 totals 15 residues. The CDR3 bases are TGTGCCAGCAGTGAGGAGGGGAGCTCCTACAATGAGCAGTCCTTC. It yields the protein CASSEEGSSYNEQSF.

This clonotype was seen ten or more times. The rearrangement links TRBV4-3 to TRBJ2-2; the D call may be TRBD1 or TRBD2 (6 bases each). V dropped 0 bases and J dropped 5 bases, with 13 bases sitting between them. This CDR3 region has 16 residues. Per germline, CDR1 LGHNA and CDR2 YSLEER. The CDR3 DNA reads TGCGCCAGCAGCCAAGATCGGGGGCCCGGAACCGGGGAGCTGTTTTTT. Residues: CASSQDRGPGTGELFF.

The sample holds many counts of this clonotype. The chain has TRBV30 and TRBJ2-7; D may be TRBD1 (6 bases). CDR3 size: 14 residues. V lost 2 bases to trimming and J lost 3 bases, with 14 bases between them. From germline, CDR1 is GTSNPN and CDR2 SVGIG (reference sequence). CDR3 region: CAWSKGTSSYEQYF. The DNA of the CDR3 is TGTGCCTGGAGTAAAGGGACAAGTAGCTACGAGCAGTACTTC.

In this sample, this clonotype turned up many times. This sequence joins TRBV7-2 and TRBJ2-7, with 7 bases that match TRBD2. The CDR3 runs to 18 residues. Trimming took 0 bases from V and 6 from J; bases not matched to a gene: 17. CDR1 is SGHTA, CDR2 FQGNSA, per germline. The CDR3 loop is CASSLAASGTRSRTEQYF. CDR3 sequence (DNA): TGTGCCAGCAGCTTAGCGGCTAGCGGCACCCGAAGTCGTACCGAGCAGTACTTC. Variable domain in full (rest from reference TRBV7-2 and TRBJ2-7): GAGVSQSPSNKVTEKGKDVELRCDPISGHTALYWYRQSLGQGLEFLIYFQGNSAPDKSGLPSDRFSAERTGGSVSTLTIQRTQQEDSAVYLCASSLAASGTRSRTEQYFGPGTRLTVT.

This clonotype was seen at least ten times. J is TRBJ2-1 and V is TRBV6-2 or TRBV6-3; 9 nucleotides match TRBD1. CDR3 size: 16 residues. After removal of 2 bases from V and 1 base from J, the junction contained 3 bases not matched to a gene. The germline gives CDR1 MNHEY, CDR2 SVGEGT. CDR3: CASSYPGTGSYNEQFF. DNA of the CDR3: TGTGCCAGCAGTTACCCCGGGACAGGGTCCTACAATGAGCAGTTCTTC.

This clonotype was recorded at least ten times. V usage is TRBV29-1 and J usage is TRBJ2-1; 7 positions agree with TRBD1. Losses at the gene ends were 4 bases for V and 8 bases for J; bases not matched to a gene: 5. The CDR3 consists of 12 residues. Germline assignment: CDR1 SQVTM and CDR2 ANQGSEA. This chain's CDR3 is CSVGQGVDEQFF. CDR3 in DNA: TGCAGCGTTGGACAGGGTGTGGATGAGCAGTTCTTC.

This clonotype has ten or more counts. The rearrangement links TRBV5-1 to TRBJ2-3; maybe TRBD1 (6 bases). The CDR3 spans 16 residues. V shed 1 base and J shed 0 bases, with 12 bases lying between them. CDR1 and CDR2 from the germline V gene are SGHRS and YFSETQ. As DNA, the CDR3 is TGCGCCAGCAGCTTGAAGGGACAAGATAGCACAGATACGCAGTATTTT. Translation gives CASSLKGQDSTDTQYF.

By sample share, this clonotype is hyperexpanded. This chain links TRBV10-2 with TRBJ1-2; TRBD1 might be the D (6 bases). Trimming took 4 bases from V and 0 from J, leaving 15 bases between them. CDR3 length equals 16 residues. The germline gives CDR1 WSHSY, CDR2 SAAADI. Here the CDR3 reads CASSGPWGATNYGYTF. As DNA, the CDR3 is TGCGCCAGCAGTGGCCCCTGGGGGGCGACTAACTATGGCTACACCTTC.

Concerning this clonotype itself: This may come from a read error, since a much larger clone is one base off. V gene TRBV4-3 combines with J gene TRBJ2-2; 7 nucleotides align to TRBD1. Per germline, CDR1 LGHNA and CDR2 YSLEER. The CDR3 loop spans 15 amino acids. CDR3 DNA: TGCGTCAGCAGCCAAAGGACAGGGAACACCGGGGAGCTGTTTTTT. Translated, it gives CVSSQRTGNTGELFF.

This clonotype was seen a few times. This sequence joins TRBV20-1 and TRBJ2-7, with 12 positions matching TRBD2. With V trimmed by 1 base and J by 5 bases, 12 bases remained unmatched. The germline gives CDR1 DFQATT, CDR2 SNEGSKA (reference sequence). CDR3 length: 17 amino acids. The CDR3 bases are TGCAGTGCTAGAGCTGTTACCCAGACTAGCGGGAGCCACGAGCAGTACTTC. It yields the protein CSARAVTQTSGSHEQYF.

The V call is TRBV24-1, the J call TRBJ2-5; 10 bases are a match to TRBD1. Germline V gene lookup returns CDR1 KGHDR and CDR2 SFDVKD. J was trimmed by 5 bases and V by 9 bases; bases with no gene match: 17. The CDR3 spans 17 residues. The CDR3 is CATSVPGQGSRNETQYF. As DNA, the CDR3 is TGTGCCACCTCCGTCCCGGGACAGGGGTCAAGGAACGAGACCCAGTACTTC.

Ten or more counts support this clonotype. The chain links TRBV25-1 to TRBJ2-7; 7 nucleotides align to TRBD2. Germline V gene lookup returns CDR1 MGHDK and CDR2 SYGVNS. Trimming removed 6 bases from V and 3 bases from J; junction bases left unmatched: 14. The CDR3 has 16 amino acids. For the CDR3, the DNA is TGTGCCAGCAGCCTAGATTTGGGGGGGAGCTTCTACGAGCAGTACTTC. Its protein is CASSLDLGGSFYEQYF.

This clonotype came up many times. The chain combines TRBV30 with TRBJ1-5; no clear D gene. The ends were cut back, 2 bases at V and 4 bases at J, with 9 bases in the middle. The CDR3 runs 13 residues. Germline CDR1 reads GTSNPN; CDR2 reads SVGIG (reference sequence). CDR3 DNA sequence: TGTGCCTGGAGTACCGGGGTTAATCAGCCCCAGCATTTT. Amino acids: CAWSTGVNQPQHF. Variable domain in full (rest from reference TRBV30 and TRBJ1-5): SQTIHQWPATLVQPVGSPLSLECTVEGTSNPNLYWYRQAAGRGLQLLFYSVGIGQISSEVPQNLSASRPQDRQFILSSKKLLLSDSGFYLCAWSTGVNQPQHFGDGTRLSIL.

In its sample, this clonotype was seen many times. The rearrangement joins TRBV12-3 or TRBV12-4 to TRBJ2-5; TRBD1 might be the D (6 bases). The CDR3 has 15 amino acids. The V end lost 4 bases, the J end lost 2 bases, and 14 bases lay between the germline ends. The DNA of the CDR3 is TGTGCCAGCAGTTCCACTACAGGGTTACAAGAGACCCAGTACTTC. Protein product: CASSSTTGLQETQYF.

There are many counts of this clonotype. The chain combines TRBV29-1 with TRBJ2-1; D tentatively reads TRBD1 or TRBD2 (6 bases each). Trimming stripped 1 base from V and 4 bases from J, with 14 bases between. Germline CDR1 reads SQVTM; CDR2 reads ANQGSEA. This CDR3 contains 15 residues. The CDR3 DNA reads TGCAGCGTTGAAGTAGCGGAGGGGGTATACAATGAGCAGTTCTTC. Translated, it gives CSVEVAEGVYNEQFF.

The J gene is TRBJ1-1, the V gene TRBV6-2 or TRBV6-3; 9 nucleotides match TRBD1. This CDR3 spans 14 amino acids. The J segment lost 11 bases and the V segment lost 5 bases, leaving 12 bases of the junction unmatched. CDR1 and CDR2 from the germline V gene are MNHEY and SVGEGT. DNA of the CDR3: TGTGCCAGCAGTCAACAGGGGGCATTCACTGGGGCTTTCTTT. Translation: CASSQQGAFTGAFF.

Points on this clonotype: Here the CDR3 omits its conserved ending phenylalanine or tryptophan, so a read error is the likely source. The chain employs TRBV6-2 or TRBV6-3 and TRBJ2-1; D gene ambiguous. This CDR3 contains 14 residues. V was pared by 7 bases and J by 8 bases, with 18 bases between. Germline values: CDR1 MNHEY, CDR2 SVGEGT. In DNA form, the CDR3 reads TGTGCCAGCACCCAACTCCCCGGTGGGGATGAGCAGTTCCTC. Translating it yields CASTQLPGGDEQFL.

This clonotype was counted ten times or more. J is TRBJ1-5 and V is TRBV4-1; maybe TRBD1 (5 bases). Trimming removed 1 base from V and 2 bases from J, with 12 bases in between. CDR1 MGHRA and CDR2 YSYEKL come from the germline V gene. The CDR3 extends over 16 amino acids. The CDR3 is CASSQASGAGNQPQHF. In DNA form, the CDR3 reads TGCGCCAGCAGCCAAGCATCCGGGGCTGGCAATCAGCCCCAGCATTTT.

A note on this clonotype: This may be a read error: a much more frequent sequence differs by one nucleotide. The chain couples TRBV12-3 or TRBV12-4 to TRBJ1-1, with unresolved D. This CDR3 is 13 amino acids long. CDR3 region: CACSFQSHTEAFF. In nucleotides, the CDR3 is TGTGCCTGCAGTTTCCAGTCCCACACTGAAGCTTTCTTT.

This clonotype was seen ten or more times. In DNA form, the CDR3 reads TGTGCCAGCAGTCCCGCTAAAGCACCCCTCCACTTT. Translating it yields CASSPAKAPLHF. The chain joins TRBV28 to TRBJ1-6, with D hard to call. Germline V gene data show CDR1 as MDHEN and CDR2 as SYDVKM. Trimming left V 5 bases short and J 11 bases short, with 10 bases between. CDR3 size: 12 residues. Full variable domain (remainder filled in from reference TRBV28 and TRBJ1-6): DVKVTQSSRYLVKRTGEKVFLECVQDMDHENMFWYRQDPGLGLRLIYFSYDVKMKEKGDIPEGYSVSREKKERFSLILESASTNQTSMYLCASSPAKAPLHFGNGTRLTVT.

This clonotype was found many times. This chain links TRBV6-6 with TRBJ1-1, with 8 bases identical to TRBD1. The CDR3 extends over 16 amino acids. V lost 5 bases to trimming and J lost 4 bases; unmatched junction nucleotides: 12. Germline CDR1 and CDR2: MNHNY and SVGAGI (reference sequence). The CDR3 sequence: CASSRDPQGGGTEAFF. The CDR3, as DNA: TGTGCCAGCAGTCGGGACCCACAGGGGGGGGGCACTGAAGCTTTCTTT.

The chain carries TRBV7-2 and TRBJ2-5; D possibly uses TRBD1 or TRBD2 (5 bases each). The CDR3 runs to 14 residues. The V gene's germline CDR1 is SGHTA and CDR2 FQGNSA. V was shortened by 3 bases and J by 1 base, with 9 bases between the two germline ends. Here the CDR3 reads CASSFLGRQETQYF. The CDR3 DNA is TGTGCCAGCAGCTTTTTGGGACGCCAAGAGACCCAGTACTTC.

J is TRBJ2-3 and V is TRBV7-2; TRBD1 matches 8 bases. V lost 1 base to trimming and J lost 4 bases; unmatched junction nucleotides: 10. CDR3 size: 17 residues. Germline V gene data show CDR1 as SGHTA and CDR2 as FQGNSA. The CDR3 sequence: CASSLVRGRKLPDTQYF. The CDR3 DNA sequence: TGTGCCAGCAGCTTAGTCAGGGGGCGGAAGCTTCCAGATACGCAGTATTTT.

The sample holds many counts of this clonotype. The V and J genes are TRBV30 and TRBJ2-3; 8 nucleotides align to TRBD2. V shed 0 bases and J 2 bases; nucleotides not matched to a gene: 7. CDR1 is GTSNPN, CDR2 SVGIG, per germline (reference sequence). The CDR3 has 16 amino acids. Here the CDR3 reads CAWSVGGRSLTDTQYF. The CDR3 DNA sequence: TGTGCCTGGAGTGTTGGCGGGAGGTCCCTCACAGATACGCAGTATTTT.

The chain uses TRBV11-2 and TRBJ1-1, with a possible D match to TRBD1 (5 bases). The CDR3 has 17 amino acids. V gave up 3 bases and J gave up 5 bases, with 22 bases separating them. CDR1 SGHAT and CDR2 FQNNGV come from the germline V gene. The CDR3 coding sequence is TGTGCCAGCAGCTTTCCAAATTCAGGGAGGAAGGGGACTGAAGCTTTCTTT. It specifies CASSFPNSGRKGTEAFF.